The 16 T cell receptor beta chains in this list originate from one sample, sequenced in a study of T cells in Graves' hyperthyroidism and ophthalmopathy. TCR beta CDR3 regions were amplified from RNA transcripts. HTBI primers were used for first-round RT-PCR of the TCR CDR3. TCRdb reprocessed the multiplex PCR reads via MiXCR and lists one record per CDR3 protein. The sample carries about 200,000 distinct CDR3 sequences, around 17% recorded once. Specimen: blood. These receptors came from a middle-aged man with Graves' hyperthyroidism.

This clonotype was picked up many times. A much more abundant neighbour one base away suggests this may be a read error. The rearrangement uses TRBV12-3 or TRBV12-4 and TRBJ2-7, with a weak D call TRBD1 (6 bases). Trimming took 6 bases from V and 0 from J, leaving 12 bases between them. The CDR3 has 14 residues. CDR3 sequence reads: CASRNRDTSYEQYF. CDR3 in DNA: TGTGCCAGCAGAAACCGGGACACCTCCTACGAGCAGTACTTC.

This sequence joins TRBV9 and TRBJ2-1; D ambiguous. This CDR3 comprises 13 residues. V lost 0 bases and J 2 bases, leaving 3 bases between the germline ends. From germline, CDR1 is SGDLS and CDR2 YYNGEE. In DNA, the CDR3 is TGTGCCAGCAGCGTAGGGACCTACAATGAGCAGTTCTTC. Its protein is CASSVGTYNEQFF. Full variable domain (remainder filled in from reference TRBV9 and TRBJ2-1): DSGVTQTPKHLITATGQRVTLRCSPRSGDLSVYWYQQSLDQGLQFLIQYYNGEERAKGNILERFSAQQFPDLHSELNLSSLELGDSALYFCASSVGTYNEQFFGPGTRLTVL.

The chain has TRBV18 and TRBJ1-2, with D perhaps matching TRBD1 (6 bases). Germline V gives CDR1 KGHSH, CDR2 LQKENI. The CDR3 covers 15 residues. V was shortened by 3 bases and J by 2 bases, with 13 bases between the two germline ends. Written as DNA, the CDR3 is TGTGCCAGCTCACCGGAGACAGGTGACAACTATGGCTACACCTTC. Amino acids: CASSPETGDNYGYTF.

This clonotype was detected many times. This chain links TRBV4-2 with TRBJ1-1; no definite D call. CDR3 length: 15 residues. V gave up 4 bases and J gave up 1 base, with 13 bases separating them. Germline values: CDR1 LGHNA, CDR2 YNFKEQ. The DNA of the CDR3 is TGTGCCAGCAGCCGGATGGAAGGCCCGAACACTGAAGCTTTCTTT. Translation gives CASSRMEGPNTEAFF.

This clonotype has ten or more counts. V usage is TRBV7-2 and J usage is TRBJ1-2, with 8 bases lining up with TRBD1. This CDR3 is built from 15 residues. Germline loops: CDR1 SGHTA, CDR2 FQGNSA. V was clipped by 5 bases and J by 7 bases; unmatched bases: 12. CDR3 DNA sequence: TGTGCCAGCAGCCCCCTCCGGGGGACAGGTATTGGCTACACCTTC. This encodes CASSPLRGTGIGYTF.

Concerning this clonotype: A junction end diverges from the germline sequence, so it may reflect a read error. V and J are TRBV19 and TRBJ2-6, with a weak D call TRBD1 (5 bases). The CDR3 extends over 15 amino acids. Germline values: CDR1 LNHDA, CDR2 SQIVND (reference sequence). The CDR3 coding sequence is TGTGCCAGCAGTACAGGAAACTCTGGGGCCAACGTCCTGACTTTC. This sequence encodes CASSTGNSGANVLTF. The variable domain in full, completed from reference TRBV19 and TRBJ2-6, reads DGGITQSPKYLFRKEGQNVTLSCEQNLNHDAMYWYRQDPGQGLRLIYYSQIVNDFQKGDIAEGYSVSREKKESFPLTVTSAQKNPTAFYLCASSTGNSGANVLTFGAGSRLTVL.

This chain links TRBV24-1 with TRBJ2-3; D gene uncertain. This CDR3 comprises 12 residues. Germline values: CDR1 KGHDR, CDR2 SFDVKD. V was trimmed by 2 bases and J by 2 bases, leaving 1 base between them. CDR3 in amino acids: CATSDYTDTQYF. CDR3 coding DNA: TGTGCCACCAGTGATTACACAGATACGCAGTATTTT.

This clonotype occurred a few times. The V and J genes are TRBV6-5 and TRBJ1-2; D is unresolved. Trimming stripped 0 bases from V and 5 bases from J, with 16 bases between. There are 16 residues in the CDR3. Germline CDR1 reads MNHEY; CDR2 reads SVGAGI. This CDR3 reads CASSYSAAPPGYGYTF. CDR3 sequence (DNA): TGTGCCAGCAGTTACTCGGCGGCCCCGCCAGGTTATGGCTACACCTTC.

This clonotype was detected many times. The rearrangement joins TRBV11-2 to TRBJ2-1, with 11 nucleotides matching TRBD2. The CDR3 consists of 15 residues. Losses at the gene ends were 0 bases for V and 8 bases for J; bases not matched to a gene: 3. Germline V gene lookup returns CDR1 SGHAT and CDR2 FQNNGV. DNA for the CDR3: TGTGCCAGCAGCTTAGAACTAGCGGGGGCCTATGAGCAGTTCTTC. Translation: CASSLELAGAYEQFF. The full variable domain, completed using reference TRBV11-2 and TRBJ2-1, is EAGVAQSPRYKIIEKRQSVAFWCNPISGHATLYWYQQILGQGPKLLIQFQNNGVVDDSQLPKDRFSAERLKGVDSTLKIQPAKLEDSAVYLCASSLELAGAYEQFFGPGTRLTVL.

This chain uses TRBV9 with TRBJ2-1; perhaps D is TRBD1 or TRBD2 (6 bases each). With 0 bases removed from V and 2 bases from J, the gap between germline ends came to 12 bases. CDR3 length: 16 residues. Germline CDR1 SGDLS, CDR2 YYNGEE. This CDR3 reads CASSVEFGGPYNEQFF. For the CDR3, the DNA is TGTGCCAGCAGCGTAGAGTTTGGGGGGCCCTACAATGAGCAGTTCTTC.

The chain combines TRBV2 with TRBJ2-7, with D maybe TRBD1 (5 bases). V was shortened by 6 bases and J by 6 bases, with 18 bases between the two germline ends. The CDR3 runs 14 residues. Germline V gene sequence: CDR1 SNHLY, CDR2 FYNNEI. CDR3: CASSPGHVGAEQYF. As DNA, the CDR3 is TGTGCCAGCAGCCCCGGACACGTAGGCGCCGAGCAGTACTTC.

This clonotype was counted at least ten times. This chain connects TRBV3-1 to TRBJ2-3, with a possible D match to TRBD1 (6 bases). CDR1 is LGHDT, CDR2 YNNKEL, per germline (reference sequence). V was cut by 6 bases and J by 0 bases, with 13 bases left in between. The CDR3 is 15 amino acids. The CDR3 DNA sequence: TGTGCCAGCAGACGGACAGTAACTAGCACAGATACGCAGTATTTT. This translates into CASRRTVTSTDTQYF.

This chain uses TRBV7-3 with TRBJ2-3; no definite D call. Germline V gene data show CDR1 as SGHTA and CDR2 as FQGTGA. This CDR3 contains 16 residues. The V gene lost 2 bases and the J gene lost 2 bases, with 14 bases spanning the gap. DNA for the CDR3: TGTGCCAGCAGCTTAGTTAGAGGCAGTCTCACAGATACGCAGTATTTT. It codes for CASSLVRGSLTDTQYF.

This clonotype was detected ten times or more. The DNA of the CDR3 is TGCAGTGCTAGAGATCATCTGCGGGTTCCAGATACGCAGTATTTT. Its translation: CSARDHLRVPDTQYF. The chain combines TRBV20-1 with TRBJ2-3, with D possibly TRBD2 on 5 matching bases. Germline lookup yields CDR1 DFQATT and CDR2 SNEGSKA (reference sequence). V lost 0 bases and J lost 4, with 14 bases in between. The CDR3 runs to 15 residues.

CDR3 protein: CASSPSDRVRPYSNQPQHF. In nucleotides, the CDR3 is TGTGCCAGCAGTCCCTCGGACAGGGTCAGACCCTATAGCAATCAGCCCCAGCATTTT. The chain is built from TRBV6-1 and TRBJ1-5, with TRBD1 identical over 8 bases. Germline V lookup: CDR1 MNHNS, CDR2 SASEGT. Trimming took 5 bases from V and 0 from J; bases not matched to a gene: 15. The CDR3 is 19 amino acids.

The gene calls are TRBV7-2 and TRBJ2-4; 8 bases fit TRBD2. CDR3 length: 15 amino acids. Germline V lookup: CDR1 SGHTA, CDR2 FQGNSA. J was trimmed by 5 bases and V by 5 bases; bases with no gene match: 8. The CDR3 is CASSPRGGLENIQYF. In DNA form, the CDR3 reads TGTGCCAGCAGCCCCCGGGGGGGGCTAGAAAACATTCAGTACTTC.